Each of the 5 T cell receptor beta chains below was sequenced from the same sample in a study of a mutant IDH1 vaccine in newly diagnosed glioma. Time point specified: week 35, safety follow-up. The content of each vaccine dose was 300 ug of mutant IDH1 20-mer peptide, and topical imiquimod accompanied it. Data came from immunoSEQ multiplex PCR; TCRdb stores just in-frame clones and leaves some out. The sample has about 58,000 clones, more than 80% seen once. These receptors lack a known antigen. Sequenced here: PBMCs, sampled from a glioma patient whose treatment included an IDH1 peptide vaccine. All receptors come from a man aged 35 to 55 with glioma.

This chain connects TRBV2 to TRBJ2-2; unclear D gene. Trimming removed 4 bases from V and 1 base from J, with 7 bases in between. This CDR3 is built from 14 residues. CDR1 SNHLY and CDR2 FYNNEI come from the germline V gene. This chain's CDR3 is CASSAAVNTGELFF. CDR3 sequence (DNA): TGTGCCAGCAGTGCGGCGGTGAACACCGGGGAGCTGTTTTTT.

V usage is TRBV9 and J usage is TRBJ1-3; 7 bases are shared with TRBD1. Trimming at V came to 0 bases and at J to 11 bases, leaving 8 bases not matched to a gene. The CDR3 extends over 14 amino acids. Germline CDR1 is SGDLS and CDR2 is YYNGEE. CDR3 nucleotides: TGTGCCAGCAGCGTAGATGGGACAGATCCCGCCATATATTTT. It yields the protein CASSVDGTDPAIYF.

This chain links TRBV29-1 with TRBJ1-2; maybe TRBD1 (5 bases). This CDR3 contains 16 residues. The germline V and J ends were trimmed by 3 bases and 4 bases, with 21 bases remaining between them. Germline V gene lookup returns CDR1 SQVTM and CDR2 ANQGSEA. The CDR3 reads CSVDTNTGSGLYGYTF. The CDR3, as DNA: TGCAGCGTTGACACCAATACAGGAAGCGGCCTCTATGGCTACACCTTC.

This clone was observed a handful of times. In DNA, the CDR3 is TGTGCCAGCAGCTTGGCATTAGGAGGGGGTGTTAACACTGAAGCTTTCTTT. It yields the protein CASSLALGGGVNTEAFF. The chain employs TRBV5-6 and TRBJ1-1; D possibly corresponds to TRBD1 (6 bases). Germline assignment: CDR1 SGHDT and CDR2 YYEEEE. V shed 0 bases and J shed 2 bases, with 17 bases lying between them. This CDR3 is 17 amino acids long.

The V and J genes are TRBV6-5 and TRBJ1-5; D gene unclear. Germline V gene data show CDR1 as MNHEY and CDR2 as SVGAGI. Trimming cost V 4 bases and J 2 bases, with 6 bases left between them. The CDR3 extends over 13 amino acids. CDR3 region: CASSLRGNQPQHF. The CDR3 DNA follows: TGTGCCAGCAGTTTAAGGGGCAATCAGCCCCAGCATTTT.